The entry that follows covers one T cell receptor (beta chain) sequence. Its antigen is undetermined. This sample stems from a study of OX40 agonist ivuxolimab in advanced cancers. Study-level background: Patients were treated with ivuxolimab, an agonistic anti-OX40 (CD134) antibody. With a range of about 23 to 85, age averaged approximately 54 years, and 75% to 90% were male. In three patients, partial responses were observed, one with hepatocellular carcinoma and two with cutaneous melanoma. General study findings and limits: Both CD4+ and CD8+ T cell populations in blood had undergone clonal expansion by week 6 at 0.1 to 3.0 mg/kg.

V gave up 4 bases and J gave up 4 bases; unmatched junction bases: 6. This CDR3 contains 14 residues. Per germline, CDR1 SGHRS and CDR2 YFSETQ. This table comes from immunoSEQ multiplex PCR, and its TCRdb copy is limited to in-frame clones, with some not included. Seen here are 100,000 to 110,000 clones, around 91% observed once, and the top ten hold around 0.16%. The receptor comes from an adult with an advanced solid tumor such as melanoma, head and neck, liver or kidney cancer. Here the sequenced sample was CD4+ or CD8+ T cells sorted from blood, taken in a trial of the OX40 agonist ivuxolimab. V gene TRBV5-1 combines with J gene TRBJ1-2, with TRBD1 identical over 8 bases. The CDR3 protein is CASSQPGQAYGYTF. The CDR3 DNA is TGCGCCAGCAGCCAGCCGGGACAGGCCTATGGCTACACCTTC.